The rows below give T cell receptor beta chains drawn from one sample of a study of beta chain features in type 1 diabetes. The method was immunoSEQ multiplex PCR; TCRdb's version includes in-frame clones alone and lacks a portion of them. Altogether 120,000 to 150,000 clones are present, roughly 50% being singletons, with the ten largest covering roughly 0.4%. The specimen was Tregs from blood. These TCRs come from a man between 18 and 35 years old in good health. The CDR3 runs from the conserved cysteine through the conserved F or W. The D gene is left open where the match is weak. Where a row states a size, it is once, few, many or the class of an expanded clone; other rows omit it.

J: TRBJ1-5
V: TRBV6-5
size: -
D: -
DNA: TGTGCCAGCAGTCGGGATTCCAGCAATCAGCCCCAGCATTTT
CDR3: CASSRDSSNQPQHF

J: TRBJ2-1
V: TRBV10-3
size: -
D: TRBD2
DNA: TGTGCCATCAGTGAGCGGGGGAAGCGGGGCTCCTACAATGAGCAGTTCTTC
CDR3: CAISERGKRGSYNEQFF

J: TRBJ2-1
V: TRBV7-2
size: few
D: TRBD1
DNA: TGTGCCAGCAGCACGGACAGGAGCTCCTACAATGAGCAGTTCTTC
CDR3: CASSTDRSSYNEQFF

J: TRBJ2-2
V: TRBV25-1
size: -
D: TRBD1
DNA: TGTGCCAGCAGTGAATATGGGACAGGTTTTACCGGGGAGCTGTTTTTT
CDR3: CASSEYGTGFTGELFF

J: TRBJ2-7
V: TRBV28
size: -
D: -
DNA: TGTGCCAGCTCGTCCGTAGACAGGCAGACCTACGAGCAGTACTTC
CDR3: CASSSVDRQTYEQYF

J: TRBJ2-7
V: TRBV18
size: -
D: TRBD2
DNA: TGTGCCAGCTCGCGAAGCGGGGGAATATACGAGCAGTACTTC
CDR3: CASSRSGGIYEQYF

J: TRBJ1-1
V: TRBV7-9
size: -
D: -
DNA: TGTGCCAGCAGTTCCGGCGGGGGGGCTAAGACTGAAGCTTTCTTT
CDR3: CASSSGGGAKTEAFF

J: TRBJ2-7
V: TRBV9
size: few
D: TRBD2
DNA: TGTGCCAGCAGCCCCGCTAGCGGGTCCTACGAGCAGTACTTC
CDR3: CASSPASGSYEQYF

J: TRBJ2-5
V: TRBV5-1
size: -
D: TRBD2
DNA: TGCGCCAGCAGCTTCCTAGCGGGAGAAGCGGAGACCCAGTACTTC
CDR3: CASSFLAGEAETQYF

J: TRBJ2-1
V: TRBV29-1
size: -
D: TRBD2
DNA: TGCAGCGTTGGGGGGCTAGCGGGATCCTACAATGAGCAGTTCTTC
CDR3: CSVGGLAGSYNEQFF

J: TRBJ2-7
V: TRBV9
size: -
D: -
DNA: TGTGCCAGCAGCGTAGGAGGCACCCACTACGAGCAGTACTTC
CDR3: CASSVGGTHYEQYF

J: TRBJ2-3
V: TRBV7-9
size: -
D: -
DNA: TGTGCCAGCAGCTCCCCTCCCGGAGGAAGCCTACTGACAGATACGCAGTATTTT
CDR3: CASSSPPGGSLLTDTQYF

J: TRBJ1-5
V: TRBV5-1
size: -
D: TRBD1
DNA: TGCGCCAGCAGCAAGGACAGGGCGGAAGGGCAGCCCCAGCATTTT
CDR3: CASSKDRAEGQPQHF

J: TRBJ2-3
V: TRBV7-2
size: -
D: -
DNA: TGTGCCAGCAGCCTGGGCTTCACAGATACGCAGTATTTT
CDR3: CASSLGFTDTQYF

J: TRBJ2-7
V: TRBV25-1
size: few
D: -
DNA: TGTGCCAGCAGGGGGGGAGCCCCGGGCGAGCAGTACTTC
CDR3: CASRGGAPGEQYF